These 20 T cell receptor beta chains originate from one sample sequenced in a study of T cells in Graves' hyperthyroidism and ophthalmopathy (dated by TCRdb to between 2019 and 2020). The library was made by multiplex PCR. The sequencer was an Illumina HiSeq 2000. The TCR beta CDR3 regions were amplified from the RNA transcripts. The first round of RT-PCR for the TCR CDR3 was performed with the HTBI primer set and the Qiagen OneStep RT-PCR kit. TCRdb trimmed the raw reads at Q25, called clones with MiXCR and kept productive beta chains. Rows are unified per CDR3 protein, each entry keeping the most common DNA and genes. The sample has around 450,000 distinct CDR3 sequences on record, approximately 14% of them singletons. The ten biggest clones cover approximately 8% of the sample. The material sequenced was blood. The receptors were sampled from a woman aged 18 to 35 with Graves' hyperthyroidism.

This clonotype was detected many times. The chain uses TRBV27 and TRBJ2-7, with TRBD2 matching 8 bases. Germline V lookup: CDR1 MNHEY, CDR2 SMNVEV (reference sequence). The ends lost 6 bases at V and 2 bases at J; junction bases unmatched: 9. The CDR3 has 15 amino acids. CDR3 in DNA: TGTGCCAGCAGCCCAAGGGGACTAGAGACCTACGAGCAGTACTTC. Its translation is CASSPRGLETYEQYF.

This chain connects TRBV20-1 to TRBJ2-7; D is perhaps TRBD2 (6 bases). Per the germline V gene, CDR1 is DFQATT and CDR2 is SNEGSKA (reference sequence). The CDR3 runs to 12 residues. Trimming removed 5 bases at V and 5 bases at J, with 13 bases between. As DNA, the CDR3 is TGCAGTGCTGGGACTGGCGGGAACGAGCAGTACTTC. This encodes CSAGTGGNEQYF.

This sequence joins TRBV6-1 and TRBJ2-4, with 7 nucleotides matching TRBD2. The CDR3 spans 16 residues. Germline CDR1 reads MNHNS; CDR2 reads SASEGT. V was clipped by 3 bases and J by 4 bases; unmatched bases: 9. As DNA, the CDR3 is TGTGCCAGCAGTGACATTGGGGAGGGCCCGAAAAACATTCAGTACTTC. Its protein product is CASSDIGEGPKNIQYF.

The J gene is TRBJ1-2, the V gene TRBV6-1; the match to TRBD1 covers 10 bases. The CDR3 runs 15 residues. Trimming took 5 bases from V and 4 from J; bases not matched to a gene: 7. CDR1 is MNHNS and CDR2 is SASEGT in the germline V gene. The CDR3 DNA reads TGTGCCAGCAGTTCCGTGACAGGGGGCGGCTATGGCTACACCTTC. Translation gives CASSSVTGGGYGYTF.

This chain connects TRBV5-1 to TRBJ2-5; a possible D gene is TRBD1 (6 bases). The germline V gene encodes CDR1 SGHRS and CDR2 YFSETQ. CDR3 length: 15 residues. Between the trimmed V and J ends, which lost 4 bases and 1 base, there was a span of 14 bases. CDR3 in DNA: TGCGCCAGCAGCCCGTTGACAGGTACCCAAGAGACCCAGTACTTC. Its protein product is CASSPLTGTQETQYF.

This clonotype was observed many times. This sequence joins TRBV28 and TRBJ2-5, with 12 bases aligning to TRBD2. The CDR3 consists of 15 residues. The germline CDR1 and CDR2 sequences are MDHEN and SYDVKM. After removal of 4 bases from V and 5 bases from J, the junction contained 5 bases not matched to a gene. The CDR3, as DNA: TGTGCCAGCAGTTCTCGGACTAGCGGGGCGGAGACCCAGTACTTC. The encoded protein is CASSSRTSGAETQYF.

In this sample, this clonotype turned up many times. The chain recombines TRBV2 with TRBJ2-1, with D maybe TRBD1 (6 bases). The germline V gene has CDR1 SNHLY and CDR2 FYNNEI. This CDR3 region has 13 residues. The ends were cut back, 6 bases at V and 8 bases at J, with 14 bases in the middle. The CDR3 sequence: CASRATGFDEQFF. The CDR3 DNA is TGTGCCAGCAGGGCAACAGGGTTCGATGAGCAGTTCTTC.

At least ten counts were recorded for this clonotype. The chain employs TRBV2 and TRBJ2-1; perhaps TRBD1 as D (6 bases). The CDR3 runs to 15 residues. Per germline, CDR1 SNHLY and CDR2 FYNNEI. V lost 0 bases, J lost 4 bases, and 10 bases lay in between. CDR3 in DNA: TGTGCCAGCAGTGAAGCGCACACAGGGTACAATGAGCAGTTCTTC. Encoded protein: CASSEAHTGYNEQFF. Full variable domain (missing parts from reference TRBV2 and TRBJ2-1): EPEVTQTPSHQVTQMGQEVILRCVPISNHLYFYWYRQILGQKVEFLVSFYNNEISEKSEIFDDQFSVERPDGSNFTLKIRSTKLEDSAMYFCASSEAHTGYNEQFFGPGTRLTVL.

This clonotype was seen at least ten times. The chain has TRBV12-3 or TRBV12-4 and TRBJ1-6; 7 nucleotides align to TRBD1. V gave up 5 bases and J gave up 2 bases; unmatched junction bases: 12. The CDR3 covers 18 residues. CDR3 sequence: CASSHPMTGTAYNSPLHF. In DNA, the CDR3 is TGTGCCAGCAGTCACCCGATGACAGGGACAGCCTATAATTCACCCCTCCACTTT.

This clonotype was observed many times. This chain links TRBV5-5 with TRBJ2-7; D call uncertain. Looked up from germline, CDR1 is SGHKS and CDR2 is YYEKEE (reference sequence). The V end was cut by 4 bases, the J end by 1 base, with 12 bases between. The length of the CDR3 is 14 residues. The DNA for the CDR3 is TGTGCCAGCAGCCCGGACCCTCCTTCCTACGAGCAGTACTTC. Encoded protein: CASSPDPPSYEQYF.

CDR3 sequence: CASSPGSGTGNTIYF. CDR3 coding DNA: TGTGCCAGCAGCCCTGGGTCAGGTACCGGAAACACCATATATTTT. This sequence joins TRBV3-1 and TRBJ1-3, with D unclear. Germline V gene data show CDR1 as LGHDT and CDR2 as YNNKEL (reference sequence). Deletions cut 4 bases from V and 4 bases from J, with 14 bases between. The CDR3 length is 15 residues. The full variable domain, in which reference TRBV3-1 and TRBJ1-3 provide the parts outside the CDR3, is DTAVSQTPKYLVTQMGNDKSIKCEQNLGHDTMYWYKQDSKKFLKIMFSYNNKELIINETVPNRFSPKSPDKAHLNLHINSLELGDSAVYFCASSPGSGTGNTIYFGEGSWLTVV.

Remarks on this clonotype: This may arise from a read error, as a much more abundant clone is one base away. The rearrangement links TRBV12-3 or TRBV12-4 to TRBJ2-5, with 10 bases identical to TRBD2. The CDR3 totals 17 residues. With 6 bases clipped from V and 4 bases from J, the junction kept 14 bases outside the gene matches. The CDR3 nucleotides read TGTGCCAGCAGGGTAAAGTCGGGACTAGCGCCCCGAGAGACCCAGTACTTC. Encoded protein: CASRVKSGLAPRETQYF.

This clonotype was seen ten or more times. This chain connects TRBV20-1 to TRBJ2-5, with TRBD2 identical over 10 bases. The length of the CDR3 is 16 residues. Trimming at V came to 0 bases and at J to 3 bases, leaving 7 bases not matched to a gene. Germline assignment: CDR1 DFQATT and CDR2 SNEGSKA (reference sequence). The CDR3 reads CSARDSLGTSEETQYF. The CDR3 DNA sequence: TGCAGTGCTAGAGATAGTTTGGGGACTAGCGAAGAGACCCAGTACTTC.

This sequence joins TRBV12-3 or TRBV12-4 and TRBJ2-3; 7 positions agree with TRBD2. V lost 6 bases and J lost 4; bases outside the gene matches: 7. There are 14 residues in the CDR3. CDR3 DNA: TGTGCCAGCAGCATCAGGGAGGGCCCAGATACGCAGTATTTT. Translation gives CASSIREGPDTQYF.

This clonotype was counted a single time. In DNA form, the CDR3 reads TGCGCCAGCAGCCAAGACAGCGGCCTCAACTCCTACGAGCAGTACTTC. Encoded protein: CASSQDSGLNSYEQYF. The chain has TRBV4-1 and TRBJ2-7, with a possible D match to TRBD2 (5 bases). Trimming cost V 0 bases and J 0 bases, with 12 bases left between them. The germline V gene encodes CDR1 MGHRA and CDR2 YSYEKL. The CDR3 loop spans 16 amino acids.

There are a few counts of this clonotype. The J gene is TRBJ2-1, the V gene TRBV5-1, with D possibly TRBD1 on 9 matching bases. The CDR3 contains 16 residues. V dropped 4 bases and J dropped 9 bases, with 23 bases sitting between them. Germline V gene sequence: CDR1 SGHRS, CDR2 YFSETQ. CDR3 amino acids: CASSPGRDRAPSEQFF. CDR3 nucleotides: TGCGCCAGCAGCCCCGGGAGGGACAGGGCTCCTAGTGAGCAGTTCTTC.

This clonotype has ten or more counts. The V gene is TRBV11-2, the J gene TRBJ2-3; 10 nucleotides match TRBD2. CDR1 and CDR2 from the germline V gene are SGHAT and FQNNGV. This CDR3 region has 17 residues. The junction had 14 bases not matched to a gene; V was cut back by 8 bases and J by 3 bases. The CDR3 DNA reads TGTGCCAGCCACCTCCGGACAGCGGGGGGGCTTACAGATACGCAGTATTTT. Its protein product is CASHLRTAGGLTDTQYF. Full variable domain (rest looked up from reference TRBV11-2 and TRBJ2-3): EAGVAQSPRYKIIEKRQSVAFWCNPISGHATLYWYQQILGQGPKLLIQFQNNGVVDDSQLPKDRFSAERLKGVDSTLKIQPAKLEDSAVYLCASHLRTAGGLTDTQYFGPGTRLTVL.

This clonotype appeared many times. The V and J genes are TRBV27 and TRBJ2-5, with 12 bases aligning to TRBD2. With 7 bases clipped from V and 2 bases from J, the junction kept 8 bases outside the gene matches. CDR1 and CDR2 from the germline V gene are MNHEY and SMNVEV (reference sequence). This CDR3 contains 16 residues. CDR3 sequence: CASMGRLAGVQETQYF. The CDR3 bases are TGTGCCAGCATGGGCAGACTAGCGGGGGTACAAGAGACCCAGTACTTC.

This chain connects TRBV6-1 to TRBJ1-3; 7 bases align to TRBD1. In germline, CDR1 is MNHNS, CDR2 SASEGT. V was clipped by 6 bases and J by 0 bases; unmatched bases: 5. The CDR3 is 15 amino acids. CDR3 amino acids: CASRGDRASGNTIYF. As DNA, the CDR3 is TGTGCCAGCAGGGGTGACAGGGCCTCTGGAAACACCATATATTTT.

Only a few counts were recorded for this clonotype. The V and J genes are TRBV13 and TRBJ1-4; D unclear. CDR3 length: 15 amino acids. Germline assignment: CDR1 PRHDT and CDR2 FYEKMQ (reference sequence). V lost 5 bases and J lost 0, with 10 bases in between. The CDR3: CASSRRRTTNEKLFF. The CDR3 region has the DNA TGTGCCAGCAGCCGACGGAGGACAACTAATGAAAAACTGTTTTTT.